The 18 T cell receptor beta chains presented below share a single source sample, sequenced in a study of blood T cell repertoires in COVID-19. Using immunoSEQ multiplex PCR, the repertoire was profiled, and TCRdb retains in-frame clones only, with some absent. The table has roughly 150,000 clones, 75% to 90% seen once. Sequences were obtained from peripheral blood. These receptors came from a man older than 75 with acute or convalescent COVID-19.

The chain joins TRBV28 to TRBJ2-2; 9 nucleotides agree with TRBD2. The V gene end was trimmed by 8 bases and the J gene end by 6 bases; junction bases not matched to a gene: 4. The germline gives CDR1 MDHEN, CDR2 SYDVKM. This CDR3 spans 13 amino acids. The chain's CDR3 is CASGGTSPGELFF. DNA of the CDR3: TGTGCCAGCGGGGGGACTAGCCCCGGGGAGCTGTTTTTT.

The CDR3, as DNA: TGTGCCAGCAGCTTAAGGGGGGGGGCAGATACGCAGTATTTT. Protein: CASSLRGGADTQYF. J is TRBJ2-3 and V is TRBV13; D possibly corresponds to TRBD2 (7 bases). From germline, CDR1 is PRHDT and CDR2 FYEKMQ (reference sequence). V was clipped by 2 bases and J by 4 bases, with 10 bases between them. The CDR3 runs 14 residues.

The chain joins TRBV5-4 to TRBJ2-7; 11 nucleotides align to TRBD2. V lost 4 bases to trimming and J lost 3 bases; unmatched junction nucleotides: 3. CDR1 and CDR2 from the germline V gene are SGHNT and YYREEE (reference sequence). This CDR3 has 14 residues. CDR3 nucleotide sequence: TGTGCCAGCAGCCGGACTAGCGGGTTCTACGAGCAGTACTTC. Translation: CASSRTSGFYEQYF.

This clone appeared a few times. V usage is TRBV28 and J usage is TRBJ1-4; weak D call: TRBD1 (5 bases). Germline loops: CDR1 MDHEN, CDR2 SYDVKM. This CDR3 has 16 residues. Trimming stripped 4 bases from V and 6 bases from J, with 18 bases between. CDR3: CASSSPGAATYEKLFF. The CDR3 DNA reads TGTGCCAGCAGTTCCCCTGGGGCGGCCACATATGAAAAACTGTTTTTT.

This clone came up many times. V is TRBV5-6 and J is TRBJ1-6, with 8 bases identical to TRBD1. With 2 bases clipped from V and 8 bases from J, the junction kept 3 bases outside the gene matches. Germline V gene data show CDR1 as SGHDT and CDR2 as YYEEEE. The CDR3 runs to 14 residues. The CDR3 nucleotides read TGTGCCAGCAGCTTAAACAGGGGGGATTCACCCCTCCACTTT. Protein sequence: CASSLNRGDSPLHF.

This chain uses TRBV5-1 with TRBJ1-3; TRBD1 matches at 7 bases. The CDR3 totals 15 residues. Losses at the gene ends were 3 bases for V and 0 bases for J; bases not matched to a gene: 3. The germline V gene has CDR1 SGHRS and CDR2 YFSETQ. The CDR3: CASSSGTASGNTIYF. The CDR3 nucleotides are TGCGCCAGCAGCTCTGGGACAGCCTCTGGAAACACCATATATTTT. Full variable domain (remainder filled in from reference TRBV5-1 and TRBJ1-3): KAGVTQTPRYLIKTRGQQVTLSCSPISGHRSVSWYQQTPGQGLQFLFEYFSETQRNKGNFPGRFSGRQFSNSRSEMNVSTLELGDSALYLCASSSGTASGNTIYFGEGSWLTVV.

The V gene is TRBV11-3, the J gene TRBJ2-7; TRBD2 might be the D (6 bases). The length of the CDR3 is 16 residues. The V gene lost 1 base and the J gene lost 0 bases, with 13 bases spanning the gap. The germline gives CDR1 SGHNT, CDR2 YENEEA. Here the CDR3 reads CASSLVPSVYSYEQYF. As DNA, the CDR3 is TGTGCCAGCAGCTTAGTCCCTAGCGTATACTCCTACGAGCAGTACTTC.

The V and J genes are TRBV19 and TRBJ1-2; 9 bases line up with TRBD1. This CDR3 contains 13 residues. Germline CDR1 reads LNHDA; CDR2 reads SQIVND (reference sequence). V lost 6 bases to trimming and J lost 7 bases; unmatched junction nucleotides: 6. CDR3 sequence (DNA): TGTGCCAGTAGCAGGACAGGGGTCGTTGGCTACACCTTC. Encoded protein: CASSRTGVVGYTF.

This clone was seen once. V and J are TRBV3-1 (or the pseudogene TRBV3-2) and TRBJ2-5; D uncertain. Trimming shortened V by 3 bases and J by 7 bases, and 9 bases separated the two germline ends. This CDR3 has 12 amino acids. Germline V gene data show CDR1 as LGHDT and CDR2 as YNNKEL (reference sequence). For the CDR3, the DNA is TGTGCCAGCAGCCATGGCCCAGGGACCCAGTACTTC. Translated: CASSHGPGTQYF.

This clone was found once. The rearrangement uses TRBV28 and TRBJ2-1, with 14 bases aligning to TRBD2. V trimming: 7 bases; J trimming: 7 bases; junction bases outside the gene matches: 9. The CDR3 has 16 residues. Germline V gives CDR1 MDHEN, CDR2 SYDVKM. The CDR3 coding sequence is TGTGCCAGCACTATTCCGGGACTAGCGGGAGTTAATGAGCAGTTCTTC. This translates into CASTIPGLAGVNEQFF.

The rearrangement joins TRBV7-2 to TRBJ1-2, with TRBD1 matching 8 bases. Germline CDR1 and CDR2: SGHTA and FQGNSA. With V trimmed by 5 bases and J by 2 bases, 4 bases remained unmatched. The CDR3 extends over 14 amino acids. CDR3 amino acids: CASSPDRGNYGYTF. In DNA form, the CDR3 reads TGTGCCAGCAGCCCCGACAGGGGAAACTATGGCTACACCTTC.

The chain combines TRBV15 with TRBJ1-1; perhaps TRBD1 as D (6 bases). V was trimmed by 2 bases and J by 4 bases, leaving 17 bases between them. There are 16 residues in the CDR3. Germline V lookup: CDR1 LNHNV, CDR2 YYDKDF (reference sequence). CDR3 protein: CATSRTGTTGVTEAFF. Written as DNA, the CDR3 is TGTGCCACCAGCAGAACCGGGACAACCGGTGTCACTGAAGCTTTCTTT.

The V call is TRBV19, the J call TRBJ2-1, with 7 bases identical to TRBD1. The germline gives CDR1 LNHDA, CDR2 SQIVND (reference sequence). V dropped 5 bases and J dropped 7; count of bases not matched to a gene: 8. The CDR3 is 14 amino acids. The CDR3 here is CASSPPDRSNEQFF. In DNA form, the CDR3 reads TGTGCCAGTAGTCCACCGGACAGGTCGAATGAGCAGTTCTTC. The full variable domain, its missing parts supplied by reference TRBV19 and TRBJ2-1, is DGGITQSPKYLFRKEGQNVTLSCEQNLNHDAMYWYRQDPGQGLRLIYYSQIVNDFQKGDIAEGYSVSREKKESFPLTVTSAQKNPTAFYLCASSPPDRSNEQFFGPGTRLTVL.

V usage is TRBV19 and J usage is TRBJ1-2, with TRBD1 matching over 8 bases. V trimming: 3 bases; J trimming: 7 bases; junction bases outside the gene matches: 13. Germline V gene data show CDR1 as LNHDA and CDR2 as SQIVND (reference sequence). The CDR3 has 16 residues. CDR3 amino acids: CASSIGSGGELFGYTF. The DNA for the CDR3 is TGTGCCAGTAGTATTGGATCAGGGGGCGAATTGTTTGGCTACACCTTC.

V is TRBV10-3 and J is TRBJ2-1; no clear D gene. The V gene's germline CDR1 is ENHRY and CDR2 SYGVKD. V was cut by 0 bases and J by 6 bases, with 9 bases left in between. This CDR3 has 14 amino acids. Written as DNA, the CDR3 is TGTGCCATCAGTGAGTCCTACGCTATCAATGAGCAGTTCTTC. The encoded protein is CAISESYAINEQFF.

This clone was seen just once. The V call is TRBV5-1, the J call TRBJ1-6; TRBD1 agrees at 7 bases. The J segment lost 14 bases and the V segment lost 2 bases, leaving 7 bases of the junction unmatched. The V gene's germline CDR1 is SGHRS and CDR2 YFSETQ. The CDR3 spans 13 residues. The CDR3: CASSFYRGMTLHF. CDR3 nucleotide sequence: TGCGCCAGCAGCTTTTACAGGGGTATGACCCTCCACTTT.

V usage is TRBV15 and J usage is TRBJ2-7; a weak D match, TRBD1 (5 bases). This CDR3 has 16 residues. Per the germline V gene, CDR1 is LNHNV and CDR2 is YYDKDF (reference sequence). V was clipped by 1 base and J by 4 bases, with 17 bases between them. The chain's CDR3 is CATSRVGQGSIYEQYF. CDR3 bases: TGTGCCACCAGCAGAGTTGGGCAGGGATCGATATACGAGCAGTACTTC. The variable domain in full, completed from reference TRBV15 and TRBJ2-7, reads DAMVIQNPRYQVTQFGKPVTLSCSQTLNHNVMYWYQQKSSQAPKLLFHYYDKDFNNEADTPDNFQSRRPNTSFCFLDIRSPGLGDTAMYLCATSRVGQGSIYEQYFGPGTRLTVT.

This sequence joins TRBV5-5 and TRBJ2-5, with 7 bases aligning to TRBD2. Per the germline V gene, CDR1 is SGHKS and CDR2 is YYEKEE (reference sequence). The CDR3 is 14 residues long. J gave up 5 bases and V 4 bases, and 8 bases lay outside the gene matches. CDR3 in DNA: TGTGCCAGCAGCCTGGGAGGGGACTGGGAGACCCAGTACTTC. It yields the protein CASSLGGDWETQYF.